These 26 T cell receptor beta chains share one sample of origin, sequenced in a study of OX40 agonist ivuxolimab in advanced cancers. Some clones are missing from TCRdb's copy, which holds only in-frame ones; the method was immunoSEQ multiplex PCR. Of approximately 79,000 clones detected, approximately 95% appear once; the ten largest clones hold roughly 21%. This specimen was CD4+ or CD8+ T cells sorted from blood, taken in a trial of the OX40 agonist ivuxolimab. Source of these receptors: an adult with an advanced solid tumor such as melanoma, head and neck, liver or kidney cancer.

This chain links TRBV27 with TRBJ2-7; D gene ambiguous. Germline CDR1 and CDR2: MNHEY and SMNVEV (reference sequence). V lost 2 bases and J lost 2, with 7 bases in between. This CDR3 region has 13 residues. CDR3 DNA sequence: TGTGCCAGCAGTTTAGGGCTCCCCTACGAGCAGTACTTC. Translated, it gives CASSLGLPYEQYF.

The chain uses TRBV7-9 and TRBJ1-2, with a weak D call TRBD1 (6 bases). Trimming removed 3 bases at V and 2 bases at J, with 16 bases between. The CDR3 has 16 amino acids. Germline V gene lookup returns CDR1 SEHNR and CDR2 FQNEAQ (reference sequence). This CDR3 reads CASSFPFPQGNYGYTF. CDR3 in DNA: TGTGCCAGCAGCTTTCCTTTCCCACAGGGAAACTATGGCTACACCTTC.

The chain links TRBV9 to TRBJ2-1; perhaps TRBD2 as D (6 bases). The CDR3 is made up of 15 amino acids. V was pared by 0 bases and J by 0 bases, with 7 bases between. Germline V lookup: CDR1 SGDLS, CDR2 YYNGEE. The DNA for the CDR3 is TGTGCCAGCAGCGTAGTAGCGGTCTCCTACAATGAGCAGTTCTTC. Translating gives CASSVVAVSYNEQFF.

The rearrangement links TRBV4-1 to TRBJ2-7; tentative D call: TRBD1 (5 bases). The CDR3 consists of 13 residues. The V gene's germline CDR1 is MGHRA and CDR2 YSYEKL. Trimming left V 3 bases short and J 6 bases short, with 12 bases between. The CDR3 loop is CASSHIDSGEQYF. CDR3 DNA: TGCGCCAGCAGCCATATTGACAGTGGCGAGCAGTACTTC.

This clone has a single count. The CDR3 here is CASSMSGRTEAFF. The CDR3 DNA follows: TGTGCCAGTAGTATGAGCGGCCGTACTGAAGCTTTCTTT. The V and J genes are TRBV19 and TRBJ1-1; D remains unclear. This CDR3 is built from 13 residues. Germline V gives CDR1 LNHDA, CDR2 SQIVND (reference sequence). V gave up 3 bases and J gave up 5 bases, with 10 bases separating them.

The V gene is TRBV4-3, the J gene TRBJ2-1, with TRBD2 as a possible D gene (6 bases). V was clipped by 1 base and J by 2 bases, with 18 bases between them. Germline V lookup: CDR1 LGHNA, CDR2 YSLEER. The CDR3 length is 18 residues. The CDR3 coding sequence is TGCGCCAGCAGCCAAGTGTCGGAGGGGCCCTCCCCCTACAATGAGCAGTTCTTC. It translates to CASSQVSEGPSPYNEQFF.

The genes are TRBV5-5 and TRBJ2-1, with D unresolved. V gave up 2 bases and J gave up 4 bases, with 19 bases separating them. Germline CDR1 reads SGHKS; CDR2 reads YYEKEE (reference sequence). The CDR3 is made up of 17 amino acids. The CDR3 sequence is CASSFGSRRKTYNEQFF. CDR3 coding DNA: TGTGCCAGCAGCTTTGGATCTCGGCGGAAAACGTACAATGAGCAGTTCTTC.

The rearrangement links TRBV7-9 to TRBJ2-7, with no clear D. The length of the CDR3 is 11 residues. V shed 5 bases and J shed 2 bases, with 4 bases lying between them. Looked up from germline, CDR1 is SEHNR and CDR2 is FQNEAQ (reference sequence). The CDR3 DNA sequence: TGTGCCAGCAGCGTAACCTACGAGCAGTACTTC. Amino acids: CASSVTYEQYF.

This clone was detected once. The V call is TRBV30, the J call TRBJ1-1; no clear D. The germline V gene encodes CDR1 GTSNPN and CDR2 SVGIG (reference sequence). This CDR3 is 15 amino acids long. The V end was cut by 0 bases, the J end by 2 bases, with 13 bases between. As DNA, the CDR3 is TGTGCCTGGAGTGTCTTGGGCCTGGTCAACACTGAAGCTTTCTTT. Protein: CAWSVLGLVNTEAFF.

The J gene is TRBJ2-1, the V gene TRBV30, with TRBD2 matching over 9 bases. The germline CDR1 and CDR2 sequences are GTSNPN and SVGIG (reference sequence). Germline trimming cut 3 bases from V and 5 bases from J; bases unmatched to any gene: 8. This CDR3 comprises 15 residues. This CDR3 is CAWSSSSGAHNEQFF. The CDR3 DNA follows: TGTGCCTGGAGCTCCTCTAGCGGGGCCCACAATGAGCAGTTCTTC.

The sample holds one count of this clone. The rearrangement links TRBV9 to TRBJ1-4; TRBD1 is a possible D gene (6 bases). CDR3 length: 14 residues. V was pared by 0 bases and J by 8 bases, with 11 bases between. The germline CDR1 and CDR2 sequences are SGDLS and YYNGEE. CDR3 nucleotides: TGTGCCAGCAGCGTAGTAGGGGGAGGCGAAAAACTGTTTTTT. It encodes CASSVVGGGEKLFF.

The chain is built from TRBV14 and TRBJ2-1; no definite D call. The V end was cut by 0 bases, the J end by 3 bases, with 6 bases between. The CDR3 is 14 amino acids. The germline CDR1 and CDR2 sequences are SGHDN and FVKESK. CDR3 coding DNA: TGTGCCAGCAGCCAAGAAAACAGCTACAATGAGCAGTTCTTC. Amino acids: CASSQENSYNEQFF.

The genes are TRBV7-6 and TRBJ1-3; D call uncertain. Germline assignment: CDR1 SGHVS and CDR2 FNYEAQ. The CDR3 extends over 13 amino acids. The germline V and J ends were trimmed by 1 base and 4 bases, with 5 bases remaining between them. The CDR3 is CASSLDRGNTIYF. Here the CDR3 DNA reads TGTGCCAGCAGCTTAGACCGGGGAAACACCATATATTTT.

The rearrangement joins TRBV4-2 to TRBJ2-1; TRBD2 agrees at 12 bases. After removal of 0 bases from V and 8 bases from J, the junction contained 5 bases not matched to a gene. The germline V gene encodes CDR1 LGHNA and CDR2 YNFKEQ. This CDR3 region has 16 residues. CDR3 DNA sequence: TGTGCCAGCAGCCAAGATAGACTAGCGGGAGTATATGAGCAGTTCTTC. This gives the protein CASSQDRLAGVYEQFF.

The chain employs TRBV4-3 and TRBJ1-1; D unresolved. Germline V gene sequence: CDR1 LGHNA, CDR2 YSLEER. V was pared by 10 bases and J by 1 base, with 13 bases between. The CDR3 length is 13 residues. Here the CDR3 reads CATNDGWNTEAFF. The CDR3 bases are TGCGCCACCAATGACGGGTGGAACACTGAAGCTTTCTTT.

The V call is TRBV4-3, the J call TRBJ2-7; a weak D match, TRBD1 (6 bases). Trimming removed 0 bases from V and 5 bases from J, with 14 bases in between. Germline CDR1 LGHNA, CDR2 YSLEER. This CDR3 spans 15 amino acids. CDR3 nucleotides: TGCGCCAGCAGCCAAGATCGAGGGGGTCGGAACGAGCAGTACTTC. This encodes CASSQDRGGRNEQYF.

V is TRBV6-5 and J is TRBJ1-1, with unresolved D. This CDR3 is built from 14 residues. Germline CDR1 is MNHEY and CDR2 is SVGAGI. The V and J ends lost 0 bases and 1 base respectively, with 6 bases between them. CDR3 residues: CASSYSRGNTEAFF. CDR3 nucleotide sequence: TGTGCCAGCAGTTACTCACGGGGGAACACTGAAGCTTTCTTT.

The rearrangement links TRBV4-3 to TRBJ2-7; D unclear. Germline loops: CDR1 LGHNA, CDR2 YSLEER. V gave up 1 base and J gave up 4 bases, with 8 bases separating them. The CDR3 loop spans 13 amino acids. CDR3: CASSQGRYYEQYF. CDR3 coding DNA: TGCGCCAGCAGCCAAGGGAGATATTACGAGCAGTACTTC.

The chain is built from TRBV19 and TRBJ1-1; D possibly corresponds to TRBD1 (5 bases). The CDR3 totals 12 residues. Germline V lookup: CDR1 LNHDA, CDR2 SQIVND (reference sequence). V was clipped by 6 bases and J by 4 bases, with 9 bases between them. The CDR3 nucleotides are TGTGCCAGTAGGGTAGGGGTCACTGAAGCTTTCTTT. Its protein is CASRVGVTEAFF.

V and J are TRBV7-3 and TRBJ2-7; unclear D gene. Trimming took off 0 bases at V and 2 bases at J, with 8 bases between the two ends. Germline V gene sequence: CDR1 SGHTA, CDR2 FQGTGA. The CDR3 length is 14 residues. CDR3 amino acids: CASSLTGGAYEQYF. CDR3 nucleotide sequence: TGTGCCAGCAGCTTAACTGGCGGTGCCTACGAGCAGTACTTC.

V is TRBV19 and J is TRBJ1-6; D is unclear. Between the trimmed V and J ends, which lost 6 bases and 0 bases, there was a span of 9 bases. CDR3 length: 15 amino acids. Germline CDR1 and CDR2: LNHDA and SQIVND (reference sequence). CDR3 region: CASRDASSYNSPLHF. DNA of the CDR3: TGTGCCAGTAGGGACGCTAGCTCCTATAATTCACCCCTCCACTTT.

The chain carries TRBV6-4 and TRBJ2-1; 7 bases are a match to TRBD2. The junction had 13 bases not matched to a gene; V was cut back by 8 bases and J by 6 bases. The germline V gene has CDR1 MRHNA and CDR2 SNTAGT. The CDR3 spans 15 residues. CDR3 DNA sequence: TGTGCCAGCGGGTTAGAAGCGGGACGGGGCAATGAGCAGTTCTTC. Its translation: CASGLEAGRGNEQFF.

The rearrangement links TRBV6-6 to TRBJ1-2, with a possible D match to TRBD1 (6 bases). V dropped 0 bases and J dropped 2 bases, with 10 bases sitting between them. Germline assignment: CDR1 MNHNY and CDR2 SVGAGI (reference sequence). This CDR3 spans 15 amino acids. The CDR3 DNA reads TGTGCCAGCAGTTACTCCTTACAGGGAAACTATGGCTACACCTTC. Protein sequence: CASSYSLQGNYGYTF.

The sample holds one count of this clone. The V and J genes are TRBV2 and TRBJ2-5; D possibly corresponds to TRBD2 (6 bases). Germline lookup yields CDR1 SNHLY and CDR2 FYNNEI. The CDR3 loop spans 14 amino acids. V gave up 4 bases and J gave up 1 base, with 10 bases separating them. The CDR3 nucleotides read TGTGCCAGCAGTGGGGGACTGCTCCAAGAGACCCAGTACTTC. Protein sequence: CASSGGLLQETQYF.

The genes are TRBV9 and TRBJ1-5; the match to TRBD1 covers 8 bases. CDR3 length: 18 residues. Germline CDR1 reads SGDLS; CDR2 reads YYNGEE. The V gene end was trimmed by 0 bases and the J gene end by 0 bases; junction bases not matched to a gene: 8. CDR3 nucleotide sequence: TGTGCCAGCAGCGTAGATGCAGGGGGCCCAGATAGCAATCAGCCCCAGCATTTT. Amino acid sequence: CASSVDAGGPDSNQPQHF.

The chain is built from TRBV9 and TRBJ1-5, with D uncertain. The length of the CDR3 is 14 residues. Germline lookup yields CDR1 SGDLS and CDR2 YYNGEE. Trimming left V 3 bases short and J 3 bases short, with 10 bases between. CDR3 sequence reads: CASSEDGYNQPQHF. CDR3 coding DNA: TGTGCCAGCAGCGAGGACGGGTACAATCAGCCCCAGCATTTT. The variable domain in full, completed from reference TRBV9 and TRBJ1-5, reads DSGVTQTPKHLITATGQRVTLRCSPRSGDLSVYWYQQSLDQGLQFLIQYYNGEERAKGNILERFSAQQFPDLHSELNLSSLELGDSALYFCASSEDGYNQPQHFGDGTRLSIL.